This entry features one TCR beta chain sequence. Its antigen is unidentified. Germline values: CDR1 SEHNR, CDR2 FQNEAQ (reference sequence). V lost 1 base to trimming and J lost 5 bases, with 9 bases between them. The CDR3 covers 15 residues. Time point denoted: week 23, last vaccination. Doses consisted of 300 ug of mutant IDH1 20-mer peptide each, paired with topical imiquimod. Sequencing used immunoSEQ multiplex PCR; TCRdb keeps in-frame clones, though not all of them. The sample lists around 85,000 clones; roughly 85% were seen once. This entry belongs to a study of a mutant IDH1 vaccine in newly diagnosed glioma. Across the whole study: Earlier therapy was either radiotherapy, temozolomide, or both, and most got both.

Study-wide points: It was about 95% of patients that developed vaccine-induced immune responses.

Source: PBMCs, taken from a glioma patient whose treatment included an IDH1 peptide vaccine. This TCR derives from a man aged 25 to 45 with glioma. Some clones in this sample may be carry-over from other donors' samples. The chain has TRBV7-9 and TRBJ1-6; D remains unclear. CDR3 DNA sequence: TGTGCCAGCAGCTTAGGATGGGGAGATAATTCACCCCTCCACTTT. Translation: CASSLGWGDNSPLHF.